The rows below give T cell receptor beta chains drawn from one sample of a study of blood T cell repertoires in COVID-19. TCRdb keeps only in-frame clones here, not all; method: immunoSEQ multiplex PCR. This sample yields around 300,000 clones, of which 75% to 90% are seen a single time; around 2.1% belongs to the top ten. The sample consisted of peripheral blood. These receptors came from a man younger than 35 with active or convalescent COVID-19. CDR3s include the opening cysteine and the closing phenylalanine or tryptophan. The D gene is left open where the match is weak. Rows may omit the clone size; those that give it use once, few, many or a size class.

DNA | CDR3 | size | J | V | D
TGTGCCAGCTCACCCCCACCAGGGGCCTACGAGCAGTACTTC | CASSPPPGAYEQYF | - | TRBJ2-7 | TRBV18 | -
TGTGCCAGCAGCTCTCTCCTAGGAAGCGAGACCCAGTACTTC | CASSSLLGSETQYF | - | TRBJ2-5 | TRBV11-2 | -
TGTGCCAGCAGCTTCCAGACAGGGGGCGAGTGGCAGTTCTTC | CASSFQTGGEWQFF | - | TRBJ2-1 | TRBV7-2 | TRBD1
TGTGCCAGCAGCGGAGGGAATAGCAATCAGCCCCAGCATTTT | CASSGGNSNQPQHF | once | TRBJ1-5 | TRBV6-5 | -
TGTGCCAGCAGCTTAACAGGGGCTAACTACAATGAGCAGTTCTTC | CASSLTGANYNEQFF | once | TRBJ2-1 | TRBV7-6 | TRBD1
TGTGCCACCAGTGAGACACTAGCGGGAGGGGGGGATGAGCAGTTCTTC | CATSETLAGGGDEQFF | - | TRBJ2-1 | TRBV24-1 | TRBD2
TGTGCCAGCAGCCATCGAACAGGCAGCTCCTACAATGAGCAGTTCTTC | CASSHRTGSSYNEQFF | - | TRBJ2-1 | TRBV5-5 | -
TGTGCCAGCAACTCCGGGACAGGGGGCTTCAGTGGCTACACCTTC | CASNSGTGGFSGYTF | few | TRBJ1-2 | TRBV6-5 | TRBD1
TGTGCCAGCTCACCACATAGCGGGAGGTTCTACAATGAGCAGTTCTTC | CASSPHSGRFYNEQFF | - | TRBJ2-1 | TRBV5-6 | TRBD2
TGCGCCAGCACCGGGACAGGGGATGAAAAACTGTTTTTT | CASTGTGDEKLFF | - | TRBJ1-4 | TRBV5-1 | TRBD1
TGTGCCAGCAGCCCACAACAGGGGCGCTCTGGAAACACCATATATTTT | CASSPQQGRSGNTIYF | - | TRBJ1-3 | TRBV9 | TRBD1
TGTGCCACCAGCAGAGAACAGACCCATCAGCCCCAGCATTTT | CATSREQTHQPQHF | - | TRBJ1-5 | TRBV15 | -
TGTGCCAGCTCCCCGGAGGGCTATAATTCACCCCTCCACTTT | CASSPEGYNSPLHF | - | TRBJ1-6 | TRBV9 | -
TGTGCCAGTAAATTCGGGACTTCTAATGAAAAACTGTTTTTT | CASKFGTSNEKLFF | - | TRBJ1-4 | TRBV19 | -
TGTGCCAGCTCACCCACCGAAGCCAGGGGGCGGGCACCCCTCCACTTT | CASSPTEARGRAPLHF | - | TRBJ1-6 | TRBV18 | TRBD1
TGTGCCAGCAGCCAAGGACAGGGTCAAGAGACCCAGTACTTC | CASSQGQGQETQYF | - | TRBJ2-5 | TRBV3-1/TRBV3-2 | TRBD1
TGTGCCAGCTCACCCGGGACAGGAAGGCAAAATCAGCCCCAGCATTTT | CASSPGTGRQNQPQHF | - | TRBJ1-5 | TRBV18 | TRBD1
TGTGCCTGGAGTTATATAGCGGGAGATCTTGAGCAGTTCTTC | CAWSYIAGDLEQFF | - | TRBJ2-1 | TRBV30 | TRBD2
TGTGCTAGTGGTTTGGGACAGGGGGCGGTGGGAAACACTGAAGCTTTCTTT | CASGLGQGAVGNTEAFF | - | TRBJ1-1 | TRBV12-5 | TRBD1
TGTGCCAGCAGCTTGAAAAAGGGGGCCGAAGACCAGTTCTTC | CASSLKKGAEDQFF | - | TRBJ2-1 | TRBV5-4 | TRBD1
TGCGCCAGCAGCCAAGATACGCGGGGATCGGGCGAGCAGTACTTC | CASSQDTRGSGEQYF | - | TRBJ2-7 | TRBV4-3 | -
TGTGCCAGCAGCCAAGATCCGACTAGCGGAATTGTGGGCGATACGCAGTATTTT | CASSQDPTSGIVGDTQYF | - | TRBJ2-3 | TRBV14 | TRBD2
TGTGCCAGCAGCCTTAGCGGGGGGGCTTACAATGAGCAGTTCTTC | CASSLSGGAYNEQFF | - | TRBJ2-1 | TRBV9 | TRBD2
TGTGCCAGCTCATCGGGACTAGCGGGAGTCTATGAGCAGTTCTTC | CASSSGLAGVYEQFF | - | TRBJ2-1 | TRBV18 | TRBD2
TGTGCCAGCAGCTCCCCTTACATTCCCCCCCAGGCACACTATGGCTACACCTTC | CASSSPYIPPQAHYGYTF | - | TRBJ1-2 | TRBV13 | -
TGTGCCACCAGACAAACCGGGACAGGGGTCTATGGCTACACCTTC | CATRQTGTGVYGYTF | - | TRBJ1-2 | TRBV28 | TRBD1
TGCGCCAGCAGCCAATGGACAGGAGGCAGGAACACTGAAGCTTTCTTT | CASSQWTGGRNTEAFF | - | TRBJ1-1 | TRBV4-3 | TRBD1
TGTGCCAGCAGTGATGGCCAGATCCATGGCTACACCTTC | CASSDGQIHGYTF | - | TRBJ1-2 | TRBV25-1 | -
TGTGCCAGCAGCGGCCAGGGGGTCAATGAGCAGTTCTTC | CASSGQGVNEQFF | once | TRBJ2-1 | TRBV9 | TRBD1
TGCGCACTAGAATTGTCGTACGAGCAGTACTTC | CALELSYEQYF | - | TRBJ2-7 | TRBV20-1 | -
TGTGCCAGCAGTAACCTCGGACAGGTTAATCAGCCCCAGCATTTT | CASSNLGQVNQPQHF | - | TRBJ1-5 | TRBV27 | TRBD1
TGTGCCAGCTCACCACTACCGGGAGGGCCTCTCTACGAGCAGTACTTC | CASSPLPGGPLYEQYF | - | TRBJ2-7 | TRBV18 | TRBD2
TGTGCCAGTAGTATCTCGAGTCCCTATGGCTACACCTTC | CASSISSPYGYTF | few | TRBJ1-2 | TRBV19 | -